Listed here are 31 T cell receptor beta chains from one sample, sequenced in a study of siplizumab effects on memory and regulatory T cells. This table comes from immunoSEQ multiplex PCR, and its TCRdb copy is limited to in-frame clones, with some not included. Found here are about 56,000 clones, around 97% of them singletons; the top ten hold 0.85% to 1.4%. Sequenced input: naive CD8+ T cells sorted from blood. The receptors stem from a human donor in good health.

The rearrangement uses TRBV6-5 and TRBJ2-2; TRBD1 matches 8 bases. The CDR3 runs 14 residues. The germline V gene has CDR1 MNHEY and CDR2 SVGAGI. V lost 11 bases to trimming and J lost 1 base; unmatched junction nucleotides: 6. In nucleotides, the CDR3 is TGTGCCGTGTCGACAGGGGAGAACACCGGGGAGCTGTTTTTT. It specifies CAVSTGENTGELFF.

The rearrangement uses TRBV6-5 and TRBJ2-7; possibly TRBD2 for D (6 bases). Germline-derived CDR1 and CDR2 are MNHEY and SVGAGI. The CDR3 loop spans 13 amino acids. The V gene lost 6 bases and the J gene lost 4 bases, with 13 bases spanning the gap. The CDR3 spells CASSLRDSYEQYF. The DNA for the CDR3 is TGTGCCAGCAGCCTCCGGGACTCATACGAGCAGTACTTC.

This clone was found once. This chain links TRBV10-3 with TRBJ1-1; 8 bases line up with TRBD1. The V gene end was trimmed by 3 bases and the J gene end by 7 bases; junction bases not matched to a gene: 4. The CDR3 sequence is 13 residues long. Germline V CDR1 and CDR2: ENHRY, SYGVKD. CDR3 loop: CAISDPGGGEAFF. The CDR3 DNA sequence: TGTGCCATCAGTGACCCAGGGGGCGGTGAAGCTTTCTTT.

The chain combines TRBV6-6 with TRBJ2-1; no clear D gene. CDR1 MNHNY and CDR2 SVGAGI come from the germline V gene (reference sequence). CDR3 size: 12 residues. V dropped 0 bases and J dropped 7 bases, with 4 bases sitting between them. The CDR3 here is CASSYSFNEQFF. The CDR3, as DNA: TGTGCCAGCAGTTACTCGTTTAATGAGCAGTTCTTC.

The chain uses TRBV19 and TRBJ1-6; D not resolved. CDR3 length: 17 residues. Germline CDR1 is LNHDA and CDR2 is SQIVND (reference sequence). Trimming took 1 base from V and 0 from J, leaving 10 bases between them. CDR3: CASSIVGRSSYNSPLHF. The CDR3, as DNA: TGTGCCAGTAGTATAGTGGGCAGGAGCTCCTATAATTCACCCCTCCACTTT.

The chain couples TRBV4-1 to TRBJ2-7, with no clear D. CDR1 and CDR2 (germline): MGHRA, YSYEKL. This CDR3 spans 16 amino acids. V shed 0 bases and J shed 0 bases, with 12 bases lying between them. CDR3 region: CASSQEGSESSYEQYF. The DNA for the CDR3 is TGCGCCAGCAGCCAAGAAGGCTCAGAGAGCTCCTACGAGCAGTACTTC.

DNA for the CDR3: TGTGCCAGCAGCCCCGGCCCACGGCTAGCGGGAGGATACAATGAGCAGTTCTTC. Its protein product is CASSPGPRLAGGYNEQFF. The chain joins TRBV11-3 to TRBJ2-1; TRBD2 matches 11 bases. Trimming cost V 5 bases and J 4 bases; bases outside gene matches: 13. This CDR3 has 18 amino acids. Germline CDR1 is SGHNT and CDR2 is YENEEA.

This clone was seen a single time. The chain has TRBV4-3 and TRBJ2-7; 10 bases are shared with TRBD2. With V trimmed by 0 bases and J by 4 bases, 6 bases remained unmatched. This CDR3 is 16 amino acids long. Germline loops: CDR1 LGHNA, CDR2 YSLEER. CDR3 region: CASSQDRTSGNYEQYF. The CDR3 coding sequence is TGCGCCAGCAGCCAAGACCGGACTAGCGGAAATTACGAGCAGTACTTC.

This clone has only one observation. This sequence joins TRBV6-5 and TRBJ1-2, with a weak D call TRBD1 (6 bases). V gave up 4 bases and J gave up 2 bases, with 14 bases separating them. The CDR3 consists of 15 residues. Germline CDR1 and CDR2: MNHEY and SVGAGI. The chain's CDR3 is CASSWGYRENYGYTF. The CDR3 nucleotides read TGTGCCAGCAGTTGGGGCTACAGGGAAAACTATGGCTACACCTTC.

The chain is built from TRBV30 and TRBJ1-2; a weak D match, TRBD1 (6 bases). V lost 5 bases and J 2 bases, leaving 12 bases between the germline ends. The germline V gene has CDR1 GTSNPN and CDR2 SVGIG (reference sequence). The CDR3 is 13 amino acids. The CDR3 DNA is TGTGCCTGGGGGGGCAGGGTAAACTATGGCTACACCTTC. This gives the protein CAWGGRVNYGYTF.

The V call is TRBV11-2, the J call TRBJ2-7; D is uncertain. The V gene's germline CDR1 is SGHAT and CDR2 FQNNGV. Trimming took off 2 bases at V and 6 bases at J, with 8 bases between the two ends. The length of the CDR3 is 12 residues. For the CDR3, the DNA is TGTGCCAGCAGCTTACCAGGAGCCGAGCAGTACTTC. This encodes CASSLPGAEQYF.

The V and J genes are TRBV27 and TRBJ2-7; the D call may be TRBD1 or TRBD2 (5 bases each). CDR3 size: 14 residues. Germline CDR1 reads MNHEY; CDR2 reads SMNVEV (reference sequence). Trimming left V 0 bases short and J 5 bases short, with 11 bases between. The DNA of the CDR3 is TGTGCCAGCAGTTTATCACGAGGGACCCACGAGCAGTACTTC. Its translation: CASSLSRGTHEQYF.

The V call is TRBV7-9, the J call TRBJ2-1; D unclear. The ends were cut back, 1 base at V and 2 bases at J, with 6 bases in the middle. The CDR3 sequence is 14 residues long. The germline V gene encodes CDR1 SEHNR and CDR2 FQNEAQ (reference sequence). DNA for the CDR3: TGTGCCAGCAGCTTAGTTGGGCCCTACAATGAGCAGTTCTTC. This encodes CASSLVGPYNEQFF.

The J gene is TRBJ1-2, the V gene TRBV7-9, with 10 bases matching TRBD1. Per the germline V gene, CDR1 is SEHNR and CDR2 is FQNEAQ (reference sequence). V lost 5 bases to trimming and J lost 4 bases; unmatched junction nucleotides: 7. The CDR3 loop spans 15 amino acids. CDR3 nucleotides: TGTGCCAGCAGCAACGACAGGGGGCTTATCTATGGCTACACCTTC. Protein: CASSNDRGLIYGYTF.

This clone was seen only once. The rearrangement uses TRBV19 and TRBJ1-1; weak D call: TRBD1 (5 bases). There are 13 residues in the CDR3. From germline, CDR1 is LNHDA and CDR2 SQIVND (reference sequence). The V end lost 3 bases, the J end lost 3 bases, and 8 bases lay between the germline ends. CDR3 nucleotides: TGTGCCAGTAGTATTCGGGGGGACACTGAAGCTTTCTTT. Translated, it gives CASSIRGDTEAFF.

The chain couples TRBV4-1 to TRBJ1-3; D gene uncertain. Trimming cost V 0 bases and J 0 bases, with 9 bases left between them. Germline-derived CDR1 and CDR2 are MGHRA and YSYEKL. The CDR3 contains 16 residues. CDR3: CASSQDPRNSGNTIYF. The CDR3 DNA is TGCGCCAGCAGCCAAGATCCGCGAAACTCTGGAAACACCATATATTTT.

The rearrangement joins TRBV15 to TRBJ2-3; 8 bases fit TRBD2. CDR1 LNHNV and CDR2 YYDKDF come from the germline V gene (reference sequence). The length of the CDR3 is 18 residues. With 3 bases clipped from V and 3 bases from J, the junction kept 14 bases outside the gene matches. CDR3 sequence: CATSSGLMSGRGTDTQYF. As DNA, the CDR3 is TGTGCCACCAGCAGCGGTTTAATGAGCGGGAGAGGTACAGATACGCAGTATTTT.

The V and J genes are TRBV9 and TRBJ2-5; TRBD1 matches 10 bases. The J call may be in error: the DNA end matches TRBJ2-7 better. In germline, CDR1 is SGDLS, CDR2 YYNGEE. The length of the CDR3 is 13 residues. As DNA, the CDR3 is TGTGCCAGCGGGACAGGGGATTCCTACGAGCAGTACTTC. It encodes CASGTGDSYEQYF.

The rearrangement links TRBV14 to TRBJ2-7, with D possibly called TRBD1 or TRBD2 (5 bases each). This CDR3 is built from 16 residues. CDR1 is SGHDN, CDR2 FVKESK, per germline. V was shortened by 3 bases and J by 0 bases, with 15 bases between the two germline ends. CDR3 nucleotides: TGTGCCAGCAGCCATTTAATGGGGCTAGCCTCCTACGAGCAGTACTTC. This translates into CASSHLMGLASYEQYF. Full variable domain (missing parts from reference TRBV14 and TRBJ2-7): EAGVTQFPSHSVIEKGQTVTLRCDPISGHDNLYWYRRVMGKEIKFLLHFVKESKQDESGMPNNRFLAERTGGTYSTLKVQPAELEDSGVYFCASSHLMGLASYEQYFGPGTRLTVT.

The rearrangement joins TRBV10-3 to TRBJ1-1, with unresolved D. This CDR3 has 13 residues. Germline lookup yields CDR1 ENHRY and CDR2 SYGVKD. Trimming stripped 4 bases from V and 0 bases from J, with 6 bases between. The DNA for the CDR3 is TGTGCCATCAGTGGGACGGTGAACACTGAAGCTTTCTTT. It is translated as CAISGTVNTEAFF.

The chain is built from TRBV7-6 and TRBJ2-3; TRBD2 matches 8 bases. In germline, CDR1 is SGHVS, CDR2 FNYEAQ. V lost 6 bases and J lost 3; bases outside the gene matches: 5. The length of the CDR3 is 14 residues. The DNA for the CDR3 is TGTGCCAGCAGGGGACTAGGGACGACAGATACGCAGTATTTT. This encodes CASRGLGTTDTQYF.

The V and J genes are TRBV18 and TRBJ2-7; no firm D call. The V gene lost 2 bases and the J gene lost 5 bases, with 10 bases spanning the gap. Germline V gives CDR1 KGHSH, CDR2 LQKENI. The CDR3 is made up of 13 amino acids. CDR3 protein: CASSPSQRDEQYF. CDR3 DNA sequence: TGTGCCAGCTCACCAAGCCAAAGGGACGAGCAGTACTTC.

This clone came up once. This chain connects TRBV28 to TRBJ1-1; TRBD1 matches 11 bases. The V gene's germline CDR1 is MDHEN and CDR2 SYDVKM. J lost 5 bases, V lost 5 bases, and 7 bases had no gene match. This CDR3 contains 15 residues. Here the CDR3 DNA reads TGTGCCAGCAGTCCCCGGGGACAGGGGGAAACTGAAGCTTTCTTT. It encodes CASSPRGQGETEAFF. Based on the CDR3 plus reference TRBV28 and TRBJ1-1, the full variable domain is DVKVTQSSRYLVKRTGEKVFLECVQDMDHENMFWYRQDPGLGLRLIYFSYDVKMKEKGDIPEGYSVSREKKERFSLILESASTNQTSMYLCASSPRGQGETEAFFGQGTRLTVV.

J is TRBJ2-2 and V is TRBV27; D remains ambiguous. The germline V and J ends were trimmed by 2 bases and 6 bases, with 4 bases remaining between them. This CDR3 comprises 12 residues. The V gene's germline CDR1 is MNHEY and CDR2 SMNVEV (reference sequence). This CDR3 reads CASSLLPGELFF. Here the CDR3 DNA reads TGTGCCAGCAGTTTACTACCCGGGGAGCTGTTTTTT.

The chain recombines TRBV7-6 with TRBJ2-1, with 13 nucleotides matching TRBD2. V gave up 2 bases and J gave up 5 bases; unmatched junction bases: 18. Germline V gives CDR1 SGHVS, CDR2 FNYEAQ. The CDR3 has 21 amino acids. CDR3 DNA: TGTGCCAGCAGCTTAATCTATACTACCCCTGGACTAGCGGGAGTAAACAATGAGCAGTTCTTC. Translation: CASSLIYTTPGLAGVNNEQFF.

This chain joins TRBV27 and TRBJ1-5, with D uncertain. Trimming stripped 3 bases from V and 0 bases from J, with 6 bases between. There are 14 residues in the CDR3. Germline V gives CDR1 MNHEY, CDR2 SMNVEV (reference sequence). For the CDR3, the DNA is TGTGCCAGCAGTTTGAGCTATAGCAATCAGCCCCAGCATTTT. This translates into CASSLSYSNQPQHF.

The rearrangement uses TRBV10-2 and TRBJ2-1; 9 bases are shared with TRBD2. The CDR3 covers 15 residues. Germline loops: CDR1 WSHSY, CDR2 SAAADI. J was trimmed by 9 bases and V by 0 bases; bases with no gene match: 6. The CDR3 region is CASSESREGISEQFF. The CDR3 DNA is TGCGCCAGCAGTGAGTCGCGGGAGGGCATCAGTGAGCAGTTCTTC.

CDR3 amino acids: CSVDRNTEAFF. CDR3 bases: TGCAGCGTCGACAGGAACACTGAAGCTTTCTTT. The chain carries TRBV29-1 and TRBJ1-1; D perhaps matches TRBD1 (5 bases). The CDR3 contains 11 residues. Germline lookup yields CDR1 SQVTM and CDR2 ANQGSEA. Trimming removed 6 bases at V and 1 base at J, with 6 bases between.

V and J are TRBV4-1 and TRBJ1-1; D is uncertain. CDR3 length: 12 residues. V was trimmed by 0 bases and J by 3 bases, leaving 2 bases between them. CDR1 is MGHRA and CDR2 is YSYEKL in the germline V gene. CDR3 loop: CASSQDDTEAFF. The CDR3, as DNA: TGCGCCAGCAGCCAAGATGACACTGAAGCTTTCTTT.

The gene calls are TRBV5-4 and TRBJ2-1; TRBD2 might be the D (5 bases). The CDR3 contains 15 residues. V shed 2 bases and J shed 5 bases, with 14 bases lying between them. Germline assignment: CDR1 SGHNT and CDR2 YYREEE (reference sequence). The CDR3 sequence: CASSFLDYAHNEQFF. The DNA of the CDR3 is TGTGCCAGCAGCTTCCTTGACTATGCTCACAATGAGCAGTTCTTC. Based on the CDR3 plus reference TRBV5-4 and TRBJ2-1, the full variable domain is ETGVTQSPTHLIKTRGQQVTLRCSSQSGHNTVSWYQQALGQGPQFIFQYYREEENGRGNFPPRFSGLQFPNYSSELNVNALELDDSALYLCASSFLDYAHNEQFFGPGTRLTVL.

This chain connects TRBV4-3 to TRBJ2-2; D gene unclear. The CDR3 sequence is 17 residues long. Germline V gives CDR1 LGHNA, CDR2 YSLEER. V dropped 3 bases and J dropped 0 bases, with 14 bases sitting between them. In DNA form, the CDR3 reads TGCGCCAGCAGCCACCTCCCAGGAACAACGAACACCGGGGAGCTGTTTTTT. This encodes CASSHLPGTTNTGELFF.